A single sample gave rise to the 19 T cell receptor beta chains below, sequenced in a study of blood T cell repertoires in COVID-19. The assay was immunoSEQ multiplex PCR, and TCRdb's table has in-frame clones only and misses some. Found here are about 150,000 clones, 70% to 85% of them singletons; the top ten hold approximately 3%. The sequenced material came from peripheral blood. Receptors were obtained from a woman aged 80 or older with acute or convalescent COVID-19.

This clone was recorded only once. This rearrangement joins TRBV9 to TRBJ2-6; TRBD1 agrees at 7 bases. Germline-derived CDR1 and CDR2 are SGDLS and YYNGEE. The CDR3 runs 17 residues. With 2 bases clipped from V and 1 base from J, the junction kept 6 bases outside the gene matches. The chain's CDR3 is CASSVIQGISGANVLTF. CDR3 DNA: TGTGCCAGCAGCGTTATACAGGGGATATCTGGGGCCAACGTCCTGACTTTC.

The chain employs TRBV5-1 and TRBJ1-3; 7 nucleotides line up with TRBD1. This CDR3 is 16 amino acids long. From germline, CDR1 is SGHRS and CDR2 YFSETQ. Trimming cost V 1 base and J 0 bases; bases outside gene matches: 4. The CDR3 reads CASSLQGVTSGNTIYF. CDR3 in DNA: TGCGCCAGCAGCTTGCAGGGGGTAACCTCTGGAAACACCATATATTTT. Looking up the rest from reference TRBV5-1 and TRBJ1-3 gives the full variable domain: KAGVTQTPRYLIKTRGQQVTLSCSPISGHRSVSWYQQTPGQGLQFLFEYFSETQRNKGNFPGRFSGRQFSNSRSEMNVSTLELGDSALYLCASSLQGVTSGNTIYFGEGSWLTVV.

The CDR3 here is CASSLVGLTGKSGNTIYF. Written as DNA, the CDR3 is TGTGCCAGCAGCTTAGTTGGCCTAACAGGGAAATCTGGAAACACCATATATTTT. The J gene is TRBJ1-3, the V gene TRBV13, with D maybe TRBD1 (6 bases). The CDR3 extends over 18 amino acids. Trimming stripped 1 base from V and 1 base from J, with 17 bases between. Germline V gene lookup returns CDR1 PRHDT and CDR2 FYEKMQ (reference sequence).

The chain uses TRBV7-2 and TRBJ2-1; possible D gene TRBD1, 6 bases. V lost 1 base and J 7 bases, leaving 11 bases between the germline ends. This CDR3 has 14 amino acids. Germline values: CDR1 SGHTA, CDR2 FQGNSA. The CDR3 loop reads CASSLGGPWNEQFF. As DNA, the CDR3 is TGTGCCAGCAGCTTAGGGGGGCCTTGGAATGAGCAGTTCTTC.

This clone has a single count. The chain combines TRBV18 with TRBJ1-1, with D unclear. The CDR3 has 14 residues. Looked up from germline, CDR1 is KGHSH and CDR2 is LQKENI. The germline V and J ends were trimmed by 3 bases and 7 bases, with 15 bases remaining between them. The CDR3 nucleotides read TGTGCCAGCTCACCTCTTGTATTTCAGGATGAAGCTTTCTTT. This sequence encodes CASSPLVFQDEAFF.

The chain links TRBV5-6 to TRBJ1-2; 8 nucleotides align to TRBD1. CDR3 length equals 14 residues. V trimming: 4 bases; J trimming: 3 bases; junction bases outside the gene matches: 5. From germline, CDR1 is SGHDT and CDR2 YYEEEE. In DNA form, the CDR3 reads TGTGCCAGCAGCCCGACGGACAGGGACTATGGCTACACCTTC. It yields the protein CASSPTDRDYGYTF.

This rearrangement joins TRBV9 to TRBJ1-1, with a weak D call TRBD1 (5 bases). Deletions cut 4 bases from V and 0 bases from J, with 13 bases between. This CDR3 comprises 15 residues. Germline lookup yields CDR1 SGDLS and CDR2 YYNGEE. DNA for the CDR3: TGTGCCAGCAGCCCCCCTGGACACGTGAACACTGAAGCTTTCTTT. It translates to CASSPPGHVNTEAFF.

The chain joins TRBV4-1 to TRBJ2-7; TRBD1 aligns across 9 bases. V shed 2 bases and J 6 bases; nucleotides not matched to a gene: 8. Germline V gene lookup returns CDR1 MGHRA and CDR2 YSYEKL. The CDR3 length is 15 residues. CDR3 in DNA: TGCGCCAGCAGCCAACGACAGGGGGGGAGCGCCGAGCAGTACTTC. Its translation: CASSQRQGGSAEQYF.

The chain combines TRBV7-3 with TRBJ2-2; D perhaps matches TRBD2 (6 bases). The CDR3 length is 14 residues. Germline values: CDR1 SGHTA, CDR2 FQGTGA. Trimming shortened V by 5 bases and J by 7 bases, and 14 bases separated the two germline ends. The CDR3 DNA reads TGTGCCAGCAGCCTCGGGGCGACTAGCGGGGAGCTGTTTTTT. It codes for CASSLGATSGELFF. Combining the CDR3 with reference TRBV7-3 and TRBJ2-2 gives the whole variable domain GAGVSQTPSNKVTEKGKYVELRCDPISGHTALYWYRQSLGQGPEFLIYFQGTGAADDSGLPNDRFFAVRPEGSVSTLKIQRTERGDSAVYLCASSLGATSGELFFGEGSRLTVL.

The chain employs TRBV5-1 and TRBJ1-5, with 7 positions matching TRBD1. CDR1 and CDR2 from the germline V gene are SGHRS and YFSETQ. V trimming: 0 bases; J trimming: 6 bases; junction bases outside the gene matches: 0. CDR3 length: 13 residues. DNA for the CDR3: TGCGCCAGCAGCTTGGCAGGGGGTCAGCCCCAGCATTTT. Translated, it gives CASSLAGGQPQHF.

The CDR3 sequence: CASSSQGGTEAFF. The CDR3 nucleotides read TGCGCCAGCAGCTCGCAGGGAGGCACTGAAGCTTTCTTT. This chain connects TRBV5-1 to TRBJ1-1; D may be TRBD1 (5 bases). This CDR3 is built from 13 residues. Germline loops: CDR1 SGHRS, CDR2 YFSETQ. Deletions cut 3 bases from V and 4 bases from J, with 10 bases between.

This clone appeared a few times. This chain uses TRBV4-2 with TRBJ1-5; TRBD1 is a possible D gene (6 bases). Trimming took off 0 bases at V and 3 bases at J, with 12 bases between the two ends. The CDR3 length is 16 residues. Per germline, CDR1 LGHNA and CDR2 YNFKEQ. The DNA of the CDR3 is TGTGCCAGCAGCCAAGATGGGGCAGGGGTCAATCAGCCCCAGCATTTT. It codes for CASSQDGAGVNQPQHF.

The chain has TRBV18 and TRBJ2-4; TRBD1 aligns across 11 bases. The CDR3 contains 16 residues. Germline assignment: CDR1 KGHSH and CDR2 LQKENI. V lost 6 bases to trimming and J lost 8 bases; unmatched junction nucleotides: 12. The CDR3 DNA is TGTGCCAGCTCCCCGGGGGACAGGGGGTCCGGGGACATTCAGTACTTC. Protein sequence: CASSPGDRGSGDIQYF.

The genes are TRBV2 and TRBJ1-2; 7 nucleotides agree with TRBD1. The CDR3 contains 12 residues. Germline CDR1 reads SNHLY; CDR2 reads FYNNEI. J was trimmed by 6 bases and V by 6 bases; bases with no gene match: 4. CDR3 amino acids: CASRRQGDGYTF. CDR3 in DNA: TGTGCCAGCAGGAGACAGGGAGATGGCTACACCTTC.

This clone was detected a few times. This chain connects TRBV20-1 to TRBJ1-5; tentatively, D is TRBD1 (6 bases). Trimming took off 3 bases at V and 7 bases at J, with 13 bases between the two ends. The CDR3 runs 13 residues. Germline V lookup: CDR1 DFQATT, CDR2 SNEGSKA (reference sequence). The CDR3 region is CSASGGGQQPQHF. The CDR3 coding sequence is TGCAGTGCTAGTGGTGGAGGACAGCAGCCCCAGCATTTT.

The chain carries TRBV7-2 and TRBJ2-3; 7 bases align to TRBD2. The V gene's germline CDR1 is SGHTA and CDR2 FQGNSA. V dropped 3 bases and J dropped 2; count of bases not matched to a gene: 5. CDR3 length: 15 amino acids. CDR3 amino acids: CASSFGGRYTDTQYF. In DNA form, the CDR3 reads TGTGCCAGCAGCTTCGGGGGGAGGTACACAGATACGCAGTATTTT.

This chain uses TRBV7-8 with TRBJ2-7; TRBD1 matches at 7 bases. The V segment lost 7 bases and the J segment 0 bases; nucleotides outside the gene matches: 9. CDR3 length: 15 residues. From germline, CDR1 is SGHVS and CDR2 FQNEAQ. The CDR3 here is CASTPWDRSSYEQYF. CDR3 DNA: TGTGCCAGCACCCCTTGGGACAGAAGCTCCTACGAGCAGTACTTC.

The chain uses TRBV4-1 and TRBJ2-7, with TRBD1 matching over 8 bases. The CDR3 totals 15 residues. The germline gives CDR1 MGHRA, CDR2 YSYEKL. V was clipped by 3 bases and J by 1 base; unmatched bases: 5. The CDR3 bases are TGCGCCAGCAGCCAGCCAAGACAGGGGTCCTACGAGCAGTACTTC. Translation: CASSQPRQGSYEQYF.

This CDR3 reads CASSQFGQGHQETQYF. CDR3 nucleotide sequence: TGTGCCAGCAGCCAATTTGGACAGGGGCATCAAGAGACCCAGTACTTC. The chain recombines TRBV14 with TRBJ2-5; 9 nucleotides align to TRBD1. CDR1 is SGHDN and CDR2 is FVKESK in the germline V gene. V lost 2 bases and J lost 2; bases outside the gene matches: 6. The length of the CDR3 is 16 residues.